One and the same sample provided the 26 T cell receptor beta chains below, sequenced in a study of identical twins. A single record per CDR3 protein comes from TCRdb applying MiXCR to the 5' RACE reads. This table has fewer than 350,000 distinct CDR3 sequences, under 9% appearing once. Another study also made use of these data, one on yellow fever vaccine responses in identical twins.

The source material was memory (CD45RO+) T cells sorted from blood. These receptors originate from a woman aged 18-30 years in good health.

The CDR3 bases are TGTGCCAGCAGCTTCGGACGGCCGAACACTGAAGCTTTCTTT. It codes for CASSFGRPNTEAFF. The chain joins TRBV13 to TRBJ1-1; no clear D. The CDR3 sequence is 14 residues long. The V and J ends lost 3 bases and 1 base respectively, with 9 bases between them. Germline-derived CDR1 and CDR2 are PRHDT and FYEKMQ (reference sequence).

This clonotype was picked up many times. This chain connects TRBV29-1 to TRBJ2-7; 7 positions agree with TRBD1. Per the germline V gene, CDR1 is SQVTM and CDR2 is ANQGSEA. Unmatched junction bases numbered 4, after V lost 5 bases and J lost 6 bases. CDR3 length: 11 amino acids. Here the CDR3 reads CSVLAGGEQYV. CDR3 nucleotides: TGCAGCGTTCTGGCAGGGGGCGAGCAGTACGTC.

This clonotype was found a few times. This sequence joins TRBV6-1 and TRBJ1-5, with D possibly TRBD1 on 5 matching bases. CDR1 is MNHNS, CDR2 SASEGT, per germline. V was cut by 4 bases and J by 3 bases, with 13 bases left in between. The CDR3 totals 15 residues. The CDR3 protein is CASSVSGWDNQPQHF. The CDR3 bases are TGTGCCAGCAGTGTGTCAGGGTGGGACAATCAGCCCCAGCATTTT.

The chain combines TRBV20-1 with TRBJ2-4; TRBD2 matches 14 bases. The length of the CDR3 is 18 residues. V trimming: 3 bases; J trimming: 6 bases; junction bases outside the gene matches: 13. Germline CDR1 and CDR2: DFQATT and SNEGSKA (reference sequence). CDR3 residues: CSASKYGTSGSMGNIQYF. The CDR3 region has the DNA TGCAGTGCTAGCAAATACGGGACTAGCGGGAGTATGGGAAACATTCAGTACTTC.

This clonotype was seen ten or more times. V is TRBV5-5 and J is TRBJ2-4; D might be TRBD2 (5 bases). This CDR3 contains 15 residues. Germline CDR1 SGHKS, CDR2 YYEKEE (reference sequence). Trimming pared 2 bases from V and 0 bases from J, leaving 9 bases between. The CDR3 reads CASSLASLAKNIQYF. The CDR3 nucleotides read TGTGCCAGCAGCTTAGCTAGCCTAGCCAAAAACATTCAGTACTTC.

This clonotype has a handful of counts. The chain is built from TRBV2 and TRBJ2-2; D gene uncertain. Per germline, CDR1 SNHLY and CDR2 FYNNEI. This CDR3 contains 13 residues. V lost 6 bases and J lost 6, with 11 bases in between. The CDR3 here is CASSTTFAGELFF. The CDR3 DNA sequence: TGTGCCAGCAGCACTACTTTTGCCGGGGAGCTGTTTTTT.

In this sample, this clonotype turned up a few times. The chain links TRBV7-2 to TRBJ1-1; 7 bases match TRBD1. Trimming took 7 bases from V and 4 from J; bases not matched to a gene: 12. The CDR3 covers 15 residues. Germline CDR1 is SGHTA and CDR2 is FQGNSA. CDR3 coding DNA: TGTGCCAGCACCCAAAGTCCGGGACAGCTCACTGAAGCTTTCTTT. Translation: CASTQSPGQLTEAFF. Based on the CDR3 plus reference TRBV7-2 and TRBJ1-1, the full variable domain is GAGVSQSPSNKVTEKGKDVELRCDPISGHTALYWYRQSLGQGLEFLIYFQGNSAPDKSGLPSDRFSAERTGGSVSTLTIQRTQQEDSAVYLCASTQSPGQLTEAFFGQGTRLTVV.

The chain uses TRBV6-1 and TRBJ1-1; D is unclear. Between the trimmed V and J ends, which lost 5 bases and 8 bases, there was a span of 18 bases. From germline, CDR1 is MNHNS and CDR2 SASEGT. The CDR3 contains 14 residues. This chain's CDR3 is CASSPFERGREAFF. The CDR3 coding sequence is TGTGCCAGCAGTCCCTTCGAAAGAGGAAGGGAAGCTTTCTTT.

This clonotype was counted only a few times. This sequence joins TRBV5-5 and TRBJ1-1; weak D call: TRBD1 (6 bases). Germline assignment: CDR1 SGHKS and CDR2 YYEKEE (reference sequence). The CDR3 totals 13 residues. Trimming took 1 base from V and 4 from J, leaving 8 bases between them. In DNA, the CDR3 is TGTGCCAGCAGCTTGAACAGGGTCACTGAAGCTTTCTTT. Protein sequence: CASSLNRVTEAFF.

This chain uses TRBV15 with TRBJ2-6; TRBD2 aligns across 9 bases. Trimming at V came to 5 bases and at J to 0 bases, leaving 8 bases not matched to a gene. The CDR3 length is 18 residues. Germline assignment: CDR1 LNHNV and CDR2 YYDKDF (reference sequence). The CDR3 spells CATSPSSGALSGANVLTF. CDR3 DNA: TGTGCCACCAGCCCATCTAGCGGGGCCCTCTCTGGGGCCAACGTCCTGACTTTC.

This clonotype was seen repeatedly, ten times or more. J is TRBJ2-7 and V is TRBV5-1, with 8 bases matching TRBD2. The CDR3 spans 14 residues. The V gene's germline CDR1 is SGHRS and CDR2 YFSETQ. The V segment lost 2 bases and the J segment 3 bases; nucleotides outside the gene matches: 4. The CDR3, as DNA: TGCGCCAGCAGCTTTGGCGGGAGGAACTACGAGCAGTACTTC. It translates to CASSFGGRNYEQYF.

This clonotype was detected a few times. The chain combines TRBV20-1 with TRBJ2-2; D call uncertain. There are 16 residues in the CDR3. The germline gives CDR1 DFQATT, CDR2 SNEGSKA (reference sequence). V shed 5 bases and J shed 5 bases, with 21 bases lying between them. CDR3 region: CSAATGPPLGTGELFF. The DNA of the CDR3 is TGCAGTGCTGCGACCGGGCCTCCCTTGGGAACCGGGGAGCTGTTTTTT.

The chain employs TRBV27 and TRBJ2-7; 13 positions agree with TRBD2. The CDR3 spans 14 residues. Germline lookup yields CDR1 MNHEY and CDR2 SMNVEV (reference sequence). The ends lost 4 bases at V and 10 bases at J; junction bases unmatched: 7. CDR3 nucleotide sequence: TGTGCCAGCAGTTCAGGACTAGCGGGAGAGGTCCAGTACTTC. This codes for CASSSGLAGEVQYF.

V is TRBV7-8 and J is TRBJ2-2; TRBD2 matches at 8 bases. The CDR3 loop spans 16 amino acids. CDR1 SGHVS and CDR2 FQNEAQ come from the germline V gene. V gave up 3 bases and J gave up 7 bases; unmatched junction bases: 10. The CDR3, as DNA: TGTGCCAGCAGCTTTTTAGGGACTAGTAGAATCGGGGAGCTGTTTTTT. Amino acids: CASSFLGTSRIGELFF.

This clonotype was counted between two and nine times. This chain connects TRBV9 to TRBJ1-1; tentatively, D is TRBD1 (6 bases). The CDR3 spans 17 residues. Trimming shortened V by 0 bases and J by 1 base, and 16 bases separated the two germline ends. Germline loops: CDR1 SGDLS, CDR2 YYNGEE. This CDR3 is CASSVGRMRTANTEAFF. The CDR3 DNA reads TGTGCCAGCAGCGTAGGGCGGATGAGGACAGCGAACACTGAAGCTTTCTTT.

This chain connects TRBV5-6 to TRBJ1-4, with D possibly TRBD1 on 5 matching bases. Looked up from germline, CDR1 is SGHDT and CDR2 is YYEEEE. This CDR3 is 14 amino acids long. V lost 0 bases and J lost 7, with 10 bases in between. The CDR3 reads CASSLAQGVEKLFF. The CDR3 bases are TGTGCCAGCAGCTTGGCCCAGGGTGTTGAAAAACTGTTTTTT.

This chain uses TRBV6-1 with TRBJ1-5; D perhaps matches TRBD1 (5 bases). This CDR3 has 13 amino acids. Germline CDR1 and CDR2: MNHNS and SASEGT. V was clipped by 4 bases and J by 7 bases, with 11 bases between them. CDR3 residues: CASSVWGDQPQHF. The CDR3 DNA sequence: TGTGCCAGCAGTGTATGGGGCGACCAGCCCCAGCATTTT.

In its sample, this clonotype was seen a few times. The chain employs TRBV13 and TRBJ2-3, with 10 bases fitting TRBD2. Trimming took 4 bases from V and 2 from J; bases not matched to a gene: 12. The CDR3 runs to 18 residues. CDR1 is PRHDT, CDR2 FYEKMQ, per germline (reference sequence). The chain's CDR3 is CASSSQGGLAGATDTQYF. CDR3 sequence (DNA): TGTGCCAGCAGCTCGCAGGGGGGCCTAGCGGGAGCCACAGATACGCAGTATTTT.

This clonotype was detected ten times or more. V is TRBV5-1 and J is TRBJ2-2; perhaps TRBD2 as D (6 bases). The CDR3 extends over 15 amino acids. The germline V gene has CDR1 SGHRS and CDR2 YFSETQ. Trimming cost V 2 bases and J 2 bases, with 10 bases left between them. The CDR3 region is CASSLGTLNTGELFF. CDR3 in DNA: TGCGCCAGCAGCTTAGGGACTCTCAACACCGGGGAGCTGTTTTTT.

The chain couples TRBV5-1 to TRBJ2-1, with 10 positions matching TRBD2. Trimming took 1 base from V and 5 from J; bases not matched to a gene: 3. This CDR3 is built from 15 residues. Germline CDR1 reads SGHRS; CDR2 reads YFSETQ. CDR3 protein: CASSLPSGRNNEQFF. Here the CDR3 DNA reads TGCGCCAGCAGCTTGCCTAGCGGGAGAAACAATGAGCAGTTCTTC. Looking up the rest from reference TRBV5-1 and TRBJ2-1 gives the full variable domain: KAGVTQTPRYLIKTRGQQVTLSCSPISGHRSVSWYQQTPGQGLQFLFEYFSETQRNKGNFPGRFSGRQFSNSRSEMNVSTLELGDSALYLCASSLPSGRNNEQFFGPGTRLTVL.

The chain employs TRBV6-5 and TRBJ1-1, with D possibly TRBD1 on 5 matching bases. The CDR3 length is 14 residues. V dropped 4 bases and J dropped 3 bases, with 12 bases sitting between them. The germline V gene encodes CDR1 MNHEY and CDR2 SVGAGI. The CDR3 nucleotides read TGTGCCAGCAGTTCTCCAGGGCGGGACACTGAAGCTTTCTTT. This codes for CASSSPGRDTEAFF.

This clonotype occurred many times. The rearrangement joins TRBV5-1 to TRBJ2-5; 11 positions agree with TRBD2. The germline gives CDR1 SGHRS, CDR2 YFSETQ. Losses at the gene ends were 0 bases for V and 2 bases for J; bases not matched to a gene: 3. The CDR3 contains 16 residues. In nucleotides, the CDR3 is TGCGCCAGCAGCTTGGAGCTAGCGGGAGGACAAGAGACCCAGTACTTC. The encoded protein is CASSLELAGGQETQYF.

This clonotype was seen at least ten times. The chain has TRBV4-1 and TRBJ1-3; a weak D match, TRBD1 (6 bases). Germline lookup yields CDR1 MGHRA and CDR2 YSYEKL. The CDR3 runs 16 residues. The V gene lost 1 base and the J gene lost 2 bases, with 12 bases spanning the gap. The CDR3: CASSQAAGDAGNTIYF. DNA of the CDR3: TGCGCCAGCAGCCAAGCGGCAGGGGATGCTGGAAACACCATATATTTT.

About this clonotype itself: Just one base apart from a much larger clone, this may be a read error. V is TRBV7-8 and J is TRBJ2-5, with 9 bases matching TRBD2. The V segment lost 0 bases and the J segment 3 bases; nucleotides outside the gene matches: 8. CDR1 and CDR2 from the germline V gene are SGHVS and FQNEAQ. The length of the CDR3 is 17 residues. CDR3 sequence: CASSLASGGVDKETQYF. The DNA of the CDR3 is TGTGCCAGCAGCTTAGCTAGCGGGGGCGTGGACAAAGAGACCCAGTACTTC.

This rearrangement joins TRBV15 to TRBJ2-5, with D possibly matching TRBD2 (5 bases). With 1 base removed from V and 5 bases from J, the gap between germline ends came to 17 bases. Germline V lookup: CDR1 LNHNV, CDR2 YYDKDF (reference sequence). There are 16 residues in the CDR3. In nucleotides, the CDR3 is TGTGCCACCAGCAGAGTGGGAGCTTTACAACGTGAGACCCAGTACTTC. Translating gives CATSRVGALQRETQYF.

This clonotype has a count of ten or more. The chain employs TRBV5-5 and TRBJ2-1, with a weak D call TRBD1 (6 bases). The CDR3 consists of 15 residues. The germline gives CDR1 SGHKS, CDR2 YYEKEE (reference sequence). V lost 0 bases and J 5 bases, leaving 12 bases between the germline ends. The CDR3 DNA is TGTGCCAGCAGCTTGGGGCAGGGGACCCACAATGAGCAGTTCTTC. Amino acid sequence: CASSLGQGTHNEQFF.